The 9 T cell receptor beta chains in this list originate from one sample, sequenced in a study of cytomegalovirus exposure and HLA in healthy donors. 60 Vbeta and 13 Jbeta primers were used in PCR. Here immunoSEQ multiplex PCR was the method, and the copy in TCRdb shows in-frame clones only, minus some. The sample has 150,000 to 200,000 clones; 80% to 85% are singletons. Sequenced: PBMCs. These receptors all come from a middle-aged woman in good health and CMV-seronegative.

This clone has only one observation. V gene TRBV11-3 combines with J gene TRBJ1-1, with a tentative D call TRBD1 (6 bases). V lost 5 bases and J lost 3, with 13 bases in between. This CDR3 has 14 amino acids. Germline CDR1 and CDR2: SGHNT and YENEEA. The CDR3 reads CASSPPGADTEAFF. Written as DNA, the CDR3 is TGTGCCAGCAGCCCTCCAGGGGCCGACACTGAAGCTTTCTTT.

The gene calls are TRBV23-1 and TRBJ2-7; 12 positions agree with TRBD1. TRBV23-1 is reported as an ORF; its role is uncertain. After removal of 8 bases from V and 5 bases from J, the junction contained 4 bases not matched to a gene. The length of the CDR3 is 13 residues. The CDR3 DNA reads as TGCGCCAGCCGCCGGGACAGGGGGCACGAGCAGTACGTC. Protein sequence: CASRRDRGHEQYV.

This chain's CDR3 is CASSWIFGGAASNQPQHF. For the CDR3, the DNA is TGTGCCAGCAGCTGGATCTTTGGAGGGGCGGCGAGCAATCAGCCCCAGCATTTT. This chain connects TRBV5-5 to TRBJ1-5; TRBD1 is a possible D gene (5 bases). Deletions cut 3 bases from V and 1 base from J, with 20 bases between. The CDR3 is 18 residues long. CDR1 and CDR2 from the germline V gene are SGHKS and YYEKEE (reference sequence).

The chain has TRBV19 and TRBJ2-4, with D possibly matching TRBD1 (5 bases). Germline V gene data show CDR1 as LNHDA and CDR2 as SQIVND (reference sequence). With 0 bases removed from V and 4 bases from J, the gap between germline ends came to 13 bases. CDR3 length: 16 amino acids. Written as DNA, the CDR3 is TGTGCCAGTAGTATAGACTCAGGGTTGGGGAAAAACATTCAGTACTTC. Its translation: CASSIDSGLGKNIQYF. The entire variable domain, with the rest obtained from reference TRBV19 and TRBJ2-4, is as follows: DGGITQSPKYLFRKEGQNVTLSCEQNLNHDAMYWYRQDPGQGLRLIYYSQIVNDFQKGDIAEGYSVSREKKESFPLTVTSAQKNPTAFYLCASSIDSGLGKNIQYFGAGTRLSVL.

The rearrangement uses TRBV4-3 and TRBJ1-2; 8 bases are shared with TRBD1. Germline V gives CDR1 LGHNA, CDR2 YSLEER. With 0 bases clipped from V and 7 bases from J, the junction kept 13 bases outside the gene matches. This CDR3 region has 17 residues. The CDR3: CASSQEREFQGASGYTF. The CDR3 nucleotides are TGCGCCAGCAGCCAAGAAAGGGAATTTCAGGGGGCCAGTGGCTACACCTTC.

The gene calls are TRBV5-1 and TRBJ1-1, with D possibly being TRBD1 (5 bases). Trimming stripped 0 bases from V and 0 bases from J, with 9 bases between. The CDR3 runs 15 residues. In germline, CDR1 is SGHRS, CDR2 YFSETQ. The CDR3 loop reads CASSLEPTVNTEAFF. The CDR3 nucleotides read TGCGCCAGCAGCTTGGAGCCGACAGTGAACACTGAAGCTTTCTTT. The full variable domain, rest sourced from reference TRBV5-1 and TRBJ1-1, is KAGVTQTPRYLIKTRGQQVTLSCSPISGHRSVSWYQQTPGQGLQFLFEYFSETQRNKGNFPGRFSGRQFSNSRSEMNVSTLELGDSALYLCASSLEPTVNTEAFFGQGTRLTVV.

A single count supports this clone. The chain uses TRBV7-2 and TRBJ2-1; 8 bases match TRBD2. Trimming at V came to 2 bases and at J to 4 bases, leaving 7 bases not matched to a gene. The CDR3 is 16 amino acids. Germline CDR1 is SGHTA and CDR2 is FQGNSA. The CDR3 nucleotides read TGTGCCAGCAGCTTAATTGCTAGCGGGTATTACAATGAGCAGTTCTTC. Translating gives CASSLIASGYYNEQFF.

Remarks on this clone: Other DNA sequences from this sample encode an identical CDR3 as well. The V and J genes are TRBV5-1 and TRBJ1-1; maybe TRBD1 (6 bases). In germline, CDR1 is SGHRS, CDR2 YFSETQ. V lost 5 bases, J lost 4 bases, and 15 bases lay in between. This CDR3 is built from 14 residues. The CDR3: CASSGEGGRTEAFF. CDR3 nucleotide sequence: TGCGCCAGCAGTGGCGAGGGGGGGCGCACTGAAGCTTTCTTT.

The DNA for the CDR3 is TGTGCCAGCAGTGCAGGGCCGGGCACCGGGGAGCTGTTTTTT. It is translated as CASSAGPGTGELFF. The V and J genes are TRBV2 and TRBJ2-2, with TRBD1 as a possible D gene (5 bases). The germline V and J ends were trimmed by 4 bases and 4 bases, with 10 bases remaining between them. The germline gives CDR1 SNHLY, CDR2 FYNNEI. CDR3 length: 14 residues.